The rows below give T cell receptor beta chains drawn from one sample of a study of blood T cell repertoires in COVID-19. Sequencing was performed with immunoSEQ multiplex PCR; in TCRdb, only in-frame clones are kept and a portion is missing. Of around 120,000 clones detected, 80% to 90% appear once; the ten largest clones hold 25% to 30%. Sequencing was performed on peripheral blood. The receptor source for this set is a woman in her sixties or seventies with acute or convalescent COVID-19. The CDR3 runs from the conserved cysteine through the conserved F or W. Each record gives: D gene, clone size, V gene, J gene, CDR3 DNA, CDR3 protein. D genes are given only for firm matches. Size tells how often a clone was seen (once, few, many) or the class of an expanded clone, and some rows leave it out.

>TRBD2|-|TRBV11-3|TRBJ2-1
TGTGCCAGCAGCTCCGGGACTAGCGGGGGGCTGTTCTTC
CASSSGTSGGLFF
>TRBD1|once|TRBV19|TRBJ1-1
TGTGCCAGTATCAGACAGGGAAACACTGAAGCTTTCTTT
CASIRQGNTEAFF
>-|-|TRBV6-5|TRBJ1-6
TGTGCCACCGAACCGGGGGCCTATAATTCACCCCTCCACTTT
CATEPGAYNSPLHF
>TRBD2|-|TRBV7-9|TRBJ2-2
TGTGCCAGCAGTTTCAGCGGGGGGCGGTCAGCCGGGGAGCTGTTTTTT
CASSFSGGRSAGELFF
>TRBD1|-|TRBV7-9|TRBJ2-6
TGTGCCAGCGGGACAGGGGGAGTTTCTGGGGCCAACGTCCTGACTTTC
CASGTGGVSGANVLTF
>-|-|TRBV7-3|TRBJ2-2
TGTGCCAGCAGCTCAATGGGAGGTGGGGTCGGGGAGCTGTTTTTT
CASSSMGGGVGELFF
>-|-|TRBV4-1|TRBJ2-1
TGCGCCAGCAGCCAAGTCCCACTAGCAGGGGAGCAGTTCTTC
CASSQVPLAGEQFF
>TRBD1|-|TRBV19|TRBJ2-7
TGTGCCAGTAGTTTCGGGGCAGGGGGCTCCTACGAGCAGTACTTC
CASSFGAGGSYEQYF
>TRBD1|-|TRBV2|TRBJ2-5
TGTGCCAGCAGTGCCGACAGGGGAGCAACGGTGACCCAGTACTTC
CASSADRGATVTQYF
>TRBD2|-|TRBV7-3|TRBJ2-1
TGTGCCAGCAGCCCCCCGGGGGGAACCTACAATGAGCAGTTCTTC
CASSPPGGTYNEQFF
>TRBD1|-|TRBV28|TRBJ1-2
TGTGCCAGCAGTTTCCCCCAGGGGGCGCGAGGCTACACCTTC
CASSFPQGARGYTF
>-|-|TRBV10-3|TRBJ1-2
TGTGCCATCAGTGAGTCGACTAAAGCTAACTATGGCTACACCTTC
CAISESTKANYGYTF
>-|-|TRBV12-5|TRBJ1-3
TGTGCTAGTGGGGCGGGTAATACTGGAAACACCATATATTTT
CASGAGNTGNTIYF
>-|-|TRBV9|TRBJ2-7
TGTGCCAGCAGCGCCCGGGACAACTCCTACGAGCAGTACTTC
CASSARDNSYEQYF
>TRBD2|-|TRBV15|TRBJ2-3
TGTGCCACCAGCAAGGGACTAGCGGGCGCAGATACGCAGTATTTT
CATSKGLAGADTQYF
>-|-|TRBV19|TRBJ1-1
TGTGCCAGTAGTATAGGGGCAATGAACACTGAAGCTTTCTTT
CASSIGAMNTEAFF
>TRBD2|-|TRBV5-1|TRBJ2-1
TGCGCCAGCAGCTTGGGCGGGGGCTCCTACAATGAGCAGTTCTTC
CASSLGGGSYNEQFF
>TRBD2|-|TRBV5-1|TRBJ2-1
TGCGCCAGCAGCAAGGGACTAGCGGGGTACAATGAGCAGTTCTTC
CASSKGLAGYNEQFF
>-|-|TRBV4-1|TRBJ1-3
TGCGCCAGCAGCCAAGATCGGGGGGGCACGGGAAACACCATATATTTT
CASSQDRGGTGNTIYF
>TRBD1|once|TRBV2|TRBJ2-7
TGTGCCAGCAGCAAGCAGGGGGCTTCCTACGAGCAGTACTTC
CASSKQGASYEQYF
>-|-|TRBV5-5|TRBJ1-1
TGTGCCAGCAGCTTGGCCCCAGGGGAAACCACTGAAGCTTTCTTT
CASSLAPGETTEAFF
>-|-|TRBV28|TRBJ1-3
TGTGCCAGCAGTTTCCCGGGAACTGGAAACACCATATATTTT
CASSFPGTGNTIYF
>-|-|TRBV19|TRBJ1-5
TGTGCCAGTAGTATACAGGGTATGAAGCCCCAGCATTTT
CASSIQGMKPQHF
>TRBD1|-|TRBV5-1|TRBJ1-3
TGCGCCAGCAGCTTAGAGGCAGGGGGCTCTGGAAACACCATATATTTT
CASSLEAGGSGNTIYF
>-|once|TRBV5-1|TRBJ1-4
TGCGCCAGCAGCTTGGACAGGGCAACTAATGAAAAACTGTTTTTT
CASSLDRATNEKLFF
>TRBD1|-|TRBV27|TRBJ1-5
TGTGCCAGCACCGAAACAGGGGGACGCAATCAGCCCCAGCATTTT
CASTETGGRNQPQHF
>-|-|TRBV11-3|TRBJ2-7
TGTGCCAGCAGCTTGTCTGGAGTTACGAACGAGCAGTACTTC
CASSLSGVTNEQYF
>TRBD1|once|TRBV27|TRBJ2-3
TGTGCCAGCAGTTTCCCGGGACAGGGAATGGATACGCAGTATTTT
CASSFPGQGMDTQYF
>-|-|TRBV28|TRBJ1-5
TGTGCCAGCAGTAGAATCCCTACCTCCCAGCATTTT
CASSRIPTSQHF
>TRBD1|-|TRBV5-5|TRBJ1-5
TGTGCCAGCAGCGGGACAGGGGGCAATCAGCCCCAGCATTTT
CASSGTGGNQPQHF
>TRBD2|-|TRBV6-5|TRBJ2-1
TGTGCCAGCAGGCCTCCGGGGGGCTCCTACAATGAGCAGTTCTTC
CASRPPGGSYNEQFF
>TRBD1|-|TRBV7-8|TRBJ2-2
TGTGCCAGCAGCTTAGGGCCAGGGGGCACCGGGGAGCTGTTTTTT
CASSLGPGGTGELFF
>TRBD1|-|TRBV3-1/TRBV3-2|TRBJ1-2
TGTGCCAGCAGCCCCGGGGACAGTCGGGACTATGGCTACACCTTC
CASSPGDSRDYGYTF
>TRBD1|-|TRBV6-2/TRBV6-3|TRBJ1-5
TGTGCCAGCAGTTACTCTACCGGGACAGGGAAGGGTCAGCCCCAGCATTTT
CASSYSTGTGKGQPQHF
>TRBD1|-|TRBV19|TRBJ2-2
TGTGCCAGTAGTGTCGCCGGGACAGGGATGGGCGGGGAGCTGTTTTTT
CASSVAGTGMGGELFF
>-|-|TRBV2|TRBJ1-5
TGTGCCAGCAGTGACCGGGGTAAGCCCCAGCATTTT
CASSDRGKPQHF
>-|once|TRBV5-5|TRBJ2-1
TGTGCCAGCACCGGGCGGGCGCCCCACAGCAATGAGCAGTTCTTC
CASTGRAPHSNEQFF